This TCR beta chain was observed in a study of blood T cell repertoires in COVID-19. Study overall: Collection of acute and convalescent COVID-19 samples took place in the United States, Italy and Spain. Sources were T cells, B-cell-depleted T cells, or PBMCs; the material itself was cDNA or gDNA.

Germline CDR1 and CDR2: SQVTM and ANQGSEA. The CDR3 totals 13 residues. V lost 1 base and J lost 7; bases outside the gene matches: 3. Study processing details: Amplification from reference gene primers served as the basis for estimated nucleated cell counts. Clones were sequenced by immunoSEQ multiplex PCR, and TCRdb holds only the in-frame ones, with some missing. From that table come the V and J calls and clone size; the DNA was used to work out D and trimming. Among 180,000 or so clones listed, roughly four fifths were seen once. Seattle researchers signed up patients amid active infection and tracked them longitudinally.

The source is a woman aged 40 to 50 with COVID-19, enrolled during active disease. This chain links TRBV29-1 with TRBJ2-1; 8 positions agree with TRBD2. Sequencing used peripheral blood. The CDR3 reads CSVEGGGGNEQFF. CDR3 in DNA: TGCAGCGTTGAAGGGGGCGGGGGGAATGAGCAGTTCTTC.